The T cell receptor (beta chain) described here comes from a study of blood T cell repertoires in COVID-19. Whole-study context: Sites in the United States, Italy and Spain provided acute and convalescent COVID-19 samples.

Authors' processing steps: Researchers report that nucleated cell counts were estimated from reference gene primer amplification. Sequenced by immunoSEQ multiplex PCR; TCRdb stores in-frame clones only, minus some. From that table come the V and J calls and clone size; the DNA was used to work out D and trimming. Among 25,000 to 30,000 clones listed, 85% to 95% were seen once. Seattle-derived patients entered the study during active infection and were followed longitudinally. Trimming took 3 bases from V and 2 from J, leaving 11 bases between them. The CDR3 sequence is 15 residues long. Germline assignment: CDR1 SGHVS and CDR2 FQNEAQ.

The sample was peripheral blood. This clonotype originated in a woman in her 70s with COVID-19, enrolled during active disease. The rearrangement joins TRBV7-8 to TRBJ1-5, with D hard to call. CDR3 amino acids: CASSLALGGNQPQHF. The CDR3 region has the DNA TGTGCCAGCAGCTTGGCTCTCGGGGGCAATCAGCCCCAGCATTTT.